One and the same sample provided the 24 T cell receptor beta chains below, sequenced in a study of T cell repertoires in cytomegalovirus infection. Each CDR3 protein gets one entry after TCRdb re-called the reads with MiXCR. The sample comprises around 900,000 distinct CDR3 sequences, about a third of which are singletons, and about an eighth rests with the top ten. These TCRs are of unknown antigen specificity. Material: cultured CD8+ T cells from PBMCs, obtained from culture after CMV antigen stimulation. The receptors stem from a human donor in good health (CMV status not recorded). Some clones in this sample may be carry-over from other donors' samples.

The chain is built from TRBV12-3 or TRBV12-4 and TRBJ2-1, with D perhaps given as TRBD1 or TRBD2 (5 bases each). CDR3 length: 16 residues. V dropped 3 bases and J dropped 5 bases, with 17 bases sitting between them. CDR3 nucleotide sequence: TGTGCCAGCAGTTTGACGGGACCGAAAGCCGACAATGAGCAGTTCTTC. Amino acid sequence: CASSLTGPKADNEQFF.

CDR3 DNA: TGCAGCGTTGAAAGGCAGGGCACTGAAGCTTTCTTT. Protein sequence: CSVERQGTEAFF. The chain uses TRBV29-1 and TRBJ1-1; D may be TRBD1 (5 bases). Deletions cut 2 bases from V and 4 bases from J, with 8 bases between. There are 12 residues in the CDR3. Germline V CDR1 and CDR2: SQVTM, ANQGSEA.

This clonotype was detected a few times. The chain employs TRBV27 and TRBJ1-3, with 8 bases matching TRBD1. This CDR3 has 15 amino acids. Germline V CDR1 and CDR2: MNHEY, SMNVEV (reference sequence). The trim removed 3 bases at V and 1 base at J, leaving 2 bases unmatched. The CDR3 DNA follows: TGTGCCAGCAGTTTTACAGGGGGTTCTGGAAACACCATATATTTT. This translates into CASSFTGGSGNTIYF.

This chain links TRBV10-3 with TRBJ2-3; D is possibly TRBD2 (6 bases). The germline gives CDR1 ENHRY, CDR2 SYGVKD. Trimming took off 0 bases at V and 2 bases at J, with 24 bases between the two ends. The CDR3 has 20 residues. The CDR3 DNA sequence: TGTGCCATCAGTGAGTCCCCCGAACTCCAGGACTATAAAAACACAGATACGCAGTATTTT. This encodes CAISESPELQDYKNTDTQYF.

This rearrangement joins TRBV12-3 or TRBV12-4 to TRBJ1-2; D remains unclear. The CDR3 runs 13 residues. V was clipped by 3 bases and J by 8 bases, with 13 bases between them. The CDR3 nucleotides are TGTGCCAGCAGTTTTAAACTGACGATCGGCTACACCTTC. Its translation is CASSFKLTIGYTF.

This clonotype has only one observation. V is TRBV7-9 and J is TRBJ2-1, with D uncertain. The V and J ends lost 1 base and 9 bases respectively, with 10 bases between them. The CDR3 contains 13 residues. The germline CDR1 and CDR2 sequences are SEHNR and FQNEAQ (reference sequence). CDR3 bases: TGTGCCAGCAGCTTAGACGAGGCAAGTGAGCAGTTCTTC. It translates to CASSLDEASEQFF.

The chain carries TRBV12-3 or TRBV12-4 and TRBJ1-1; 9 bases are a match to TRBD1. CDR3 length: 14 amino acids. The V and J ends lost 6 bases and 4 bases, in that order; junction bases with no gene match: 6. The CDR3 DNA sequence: TGTGCCAGCAGATCTGGGACAGGGTTCACTGAAGCTTTCTTT. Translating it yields CASRSGTGFTEAFF.

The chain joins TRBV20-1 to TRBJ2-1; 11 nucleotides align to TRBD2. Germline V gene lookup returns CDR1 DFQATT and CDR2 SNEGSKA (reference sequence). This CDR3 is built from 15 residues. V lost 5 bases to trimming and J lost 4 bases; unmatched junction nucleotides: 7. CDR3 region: CSAPYSGGEYNEQFF. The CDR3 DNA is TGCAGTGCTCCTTATAGCGGGGGGGAATACAATGAGCAGTTCTTC.

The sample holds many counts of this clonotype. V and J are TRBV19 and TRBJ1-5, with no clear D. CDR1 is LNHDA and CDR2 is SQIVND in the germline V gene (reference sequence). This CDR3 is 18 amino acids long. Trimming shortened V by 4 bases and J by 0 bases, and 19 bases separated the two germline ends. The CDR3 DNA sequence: TGTGCCAGTAGTAGGCCATCAGGTATGAGGTATAGCAATCAGCCCCAGCATTTT. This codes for CASSRPSGMRYSNQPQHF.

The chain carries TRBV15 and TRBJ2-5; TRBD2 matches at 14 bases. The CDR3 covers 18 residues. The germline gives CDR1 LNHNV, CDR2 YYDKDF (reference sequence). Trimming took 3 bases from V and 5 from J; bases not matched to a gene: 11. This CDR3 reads CATSSPMGTSGGSETQYF. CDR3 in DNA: TGTGCCACCAGCAGCCCGATGGGGACTAGCGGGGGCTCGGAGACCCAGTACTTC. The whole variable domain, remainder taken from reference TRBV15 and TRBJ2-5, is DAMVIQNPRYQVTQFGKPVTLSCSQTLNHNVMYWYQQKSSQAPKLLFHYYDKDFNNEADTPDNFQSRRPNTSFCFLDIRSPGLGDTAMYLCATSSPMGTSGGSETQYFGPGTRLLVL.

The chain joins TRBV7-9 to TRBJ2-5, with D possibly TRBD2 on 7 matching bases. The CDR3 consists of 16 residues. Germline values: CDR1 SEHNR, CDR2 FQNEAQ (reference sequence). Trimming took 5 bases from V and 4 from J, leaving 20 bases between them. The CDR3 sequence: CASSPLRGGAVETQYF. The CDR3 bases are TGTGCCAGCAGCCCGCTGCGAGGGGGGGCGGTAGAGACCCAGTACTTC.

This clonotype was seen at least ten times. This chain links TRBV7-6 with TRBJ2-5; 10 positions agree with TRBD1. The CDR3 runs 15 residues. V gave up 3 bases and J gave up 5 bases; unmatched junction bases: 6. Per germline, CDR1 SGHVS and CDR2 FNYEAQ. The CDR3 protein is CASSFPDRGPETQYF. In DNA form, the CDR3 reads TGTGCCAGCAGCTTTCCAGACAGGGGGCCGGAGACCCAGTACTTC. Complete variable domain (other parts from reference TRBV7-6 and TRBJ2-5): GAGVSQSPRYKVTKRGQDVALRCDPISGHVSLYWYRQALGQGPEFLTYFNYEAQQDKSGLPNDRFSAERPEGSISTLTIQRTEQRDSAMYRCASSFPDRGPETQYFGPGTRLLVL.

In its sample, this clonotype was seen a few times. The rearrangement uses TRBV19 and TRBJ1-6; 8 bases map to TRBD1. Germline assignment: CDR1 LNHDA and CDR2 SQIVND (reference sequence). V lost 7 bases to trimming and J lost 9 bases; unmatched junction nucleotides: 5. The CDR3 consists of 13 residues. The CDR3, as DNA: TGTGCCAGTAAGACAGGGGAGGCTTCACCCCTCCACTTT. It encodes CASKTGEASPLHF.

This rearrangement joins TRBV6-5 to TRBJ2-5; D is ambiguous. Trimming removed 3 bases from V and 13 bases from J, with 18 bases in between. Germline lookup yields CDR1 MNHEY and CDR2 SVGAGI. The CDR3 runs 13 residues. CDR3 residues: CASSYSGAIPRYF. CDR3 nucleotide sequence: TGTGCCAGCAGTTATTCGGGCGCCATTCCACGGTACTTC.

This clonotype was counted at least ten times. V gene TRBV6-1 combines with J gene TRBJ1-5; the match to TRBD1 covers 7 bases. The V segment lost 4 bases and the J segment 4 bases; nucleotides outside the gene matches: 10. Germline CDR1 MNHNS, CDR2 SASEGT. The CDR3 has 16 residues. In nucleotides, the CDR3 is TGTGCCAGCAGTGCTCCAGCCGGGACAGCTAATCAGCCCCAGCATTTT. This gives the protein CASSAPAGTANQPQHF.

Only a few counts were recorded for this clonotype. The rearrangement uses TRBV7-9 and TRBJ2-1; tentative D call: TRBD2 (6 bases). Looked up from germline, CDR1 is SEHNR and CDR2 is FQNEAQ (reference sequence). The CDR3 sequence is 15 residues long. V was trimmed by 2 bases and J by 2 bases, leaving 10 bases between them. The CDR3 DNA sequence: TGTGCCAGCAGCTTACCGGGGGTGACCTACAATGAGCAGTTCTTC. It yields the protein CASSLPGVTYNEQFF.

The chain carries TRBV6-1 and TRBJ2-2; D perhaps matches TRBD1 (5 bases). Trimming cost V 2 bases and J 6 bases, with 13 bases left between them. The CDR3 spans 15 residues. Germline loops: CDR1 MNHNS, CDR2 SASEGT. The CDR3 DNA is TGTGCCAGCAGTGAATGGCAGGGAAGGGCCGGGGAGCTGTTTTTT. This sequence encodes CASSEWQGRAGELFF.

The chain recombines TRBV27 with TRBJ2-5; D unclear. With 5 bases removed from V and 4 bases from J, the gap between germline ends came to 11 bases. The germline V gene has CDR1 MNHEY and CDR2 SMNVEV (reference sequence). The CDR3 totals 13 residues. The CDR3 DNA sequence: TGTGCCAGCAGTATCCTCGTGGGAGAGACCCAGTACTTC. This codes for CASSILVGETQYF.

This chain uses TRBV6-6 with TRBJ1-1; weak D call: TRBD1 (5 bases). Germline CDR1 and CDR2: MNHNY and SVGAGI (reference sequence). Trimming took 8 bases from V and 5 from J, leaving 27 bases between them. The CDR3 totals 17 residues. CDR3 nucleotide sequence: TGTGCCAGCGAAGGGGCCGGGAGGGCAGCGGGGATTACTGAAGCTTTCTTT. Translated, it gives CASEGAGRAAGITEAFF.

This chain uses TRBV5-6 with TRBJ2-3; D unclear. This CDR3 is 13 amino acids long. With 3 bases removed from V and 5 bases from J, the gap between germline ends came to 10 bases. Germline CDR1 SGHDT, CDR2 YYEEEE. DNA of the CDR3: TGTGCCAGCAGCTCCGCGGTCGGAGATACGCAGTATTTT. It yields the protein CASSSAVGDTQYF.

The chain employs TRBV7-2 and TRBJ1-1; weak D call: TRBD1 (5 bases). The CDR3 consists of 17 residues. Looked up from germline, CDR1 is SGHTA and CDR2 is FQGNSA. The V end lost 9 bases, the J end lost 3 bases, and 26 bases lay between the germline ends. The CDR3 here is CARSRRGELGLDTEAFF. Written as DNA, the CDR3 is TGTGCCAGGAGCCGAAGGGGAGAACTAGGGCTGGACACTGAAGCTTTCTTT.

Here the CDR3 DNA reads TGTGCCACTAAGCCCGGCCTAGCGGGGGGGATAGATACGCAGTATTTT. Translated, it gives CATKPGLAGGIDTQYF. The chain is built from TRBV15 and TRBJ2-3, with 12 bases identical to TRBD2. This CDR3 is built from 16 residues. V shed 9 bases and J 5 bases; nucleotides not matched to a gene: 12. CDR1 is LNHNV, CDR2 YYDKDF, per germline (reference sequence).

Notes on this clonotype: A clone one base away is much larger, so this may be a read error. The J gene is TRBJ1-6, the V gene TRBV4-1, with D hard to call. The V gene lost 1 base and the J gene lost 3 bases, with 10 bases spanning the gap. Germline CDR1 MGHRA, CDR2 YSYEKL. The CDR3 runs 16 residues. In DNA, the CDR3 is TGCGCCAGCAGCCAAGGAAGAGCAGGCTATAATTCACCCCTCCACTTT. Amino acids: CASSQGRAGYNSPLHF.

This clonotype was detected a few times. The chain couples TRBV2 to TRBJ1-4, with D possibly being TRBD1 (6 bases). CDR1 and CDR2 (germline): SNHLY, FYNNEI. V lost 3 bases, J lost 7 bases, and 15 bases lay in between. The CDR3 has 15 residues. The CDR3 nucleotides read TGTGCCAGCAGTGATTGGGCAGGGGAGGGTGAAAAACTGTTTTTT. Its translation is CASSDWAGEGEKLFF.